The rows below give T cell receptor beta chains drawn from one sample of a study of blood T cell repertoires in COVID-19. Here immunoSEQ multiplex PCR was the method, and the copy in TCRdb shows in-frame clones only, minus some. Of fewer than 200,000 clones in the sample, 85% to 90% were seen once. The sequenced material came from PBMCs or T cells enriched from blood (not recorded which). The receptor set was obtained from a woman in her thirties or forties in a cohort exposed to, infected with or recovered from COVID-19 (not recorded which). Both conserved end residues are part of each CDR3. Fields, in order: V gene, J gene, clone size, D gene, CDR3 DNA, CDR3 protein. D genes are given only for firm matches. The size entry is marked missing in some rows and otherwise reads once, few, many or a size class.

V gene: TRBV19
J gene: TRBJ1-1
clone size: .
D gene: .
CDR3 DNA: TGTGCCAGTAGTAAAGGAAGGGGCATGAACACTGAAGCTTTCTTT
CDR3 protein: CASSKGRGMNTEAFF

V gene: TRBV6-5
J gene: TRBJ1-2
clone size: .
D gene: .
CDR3 DNA: TGTGCCAGCAGTTACCGGGGGGGGAGGGCTAACTATGGCTACACCTTC
CDR3 protein: CASSYRGGRANYGYTF

V gene: TRBV13
J gene: TRBJ1-3
clone size: .
D gene: .
CDR3 DNA: TGTGCCAGCAGCCTCAGGGGTACTGGAAACACCATATATTTT
CDR3 protein: CASSLRGTGNTIYF

V gene: TRBV27
J gene: TRBJ1-2
clone size: .
D gene: TRBD1
CDR3 DNA: TGTGCCAGCAGTTCTATAGGGACAGGGGGCCCAAACTATGGCTACACCTTC
CDR3 protein: CASSSIGTGGPNYGYTF

V gene: TRBV7-2
J gene: TRBJ1-2
clone size: .
D gene: .
CDR3 DNA: TGTGCCAGCAGCTTAGCGGGGGGTACCTATGGCTACACCTTC
CDR3 protein: CASSLAGGTYGYTF

V gene: TRBV4-2
J gene: TRBJ2-1
clone size: .
D gene: TRBD2
CDR3 DNA: TGTGCCAGCAACCCTAGCGGGGGTTGGGGTGAGCAGTTCTTC
CDR3 protein: CASNPSGGWGEQFF

V gene: TRBV5-1
J gene: TRBJ2-5
clone size: .
D gene: .
CDR3 DNA: TGCGCCAGCAGCTTGTACGGGAGCGAAGAGACCCAGTACTTC
CDR3 protein: CASSLYGSEETQYF

V gene: TRBV16
J gene: TRBJ1-2
clone size: .
D gene: TRBD1
CDR3 DNA: TGTGCCAGCAGCCGGACAGGGGAGAGCTATGGCTACACCTTC
CDR3 protein: CASSRTGESYGYTF

V gene: TRBV9
J gene: TRBJ2-7
clone size: once
D gene: .
CDR3 DNA: TGTGCCAGCAGCGGCCAGGACTACGAGCAGTACTTC
CDR3 protein: CASSGQDYEQYF

V gene: TRBV5-1
J gene: TRBJ2-5
clone size: once
D gene: TRBD2
CDR3 DNA: TGCGCCAGCAGCTTGGAACGGGGGGGCGGAGAGACCCAGTACTTC
CDR3 protein: CASSLERGGGETQYF

V gene: TRBV9
J gene: TRBJ2-2
clone size: .
D gene: TRBD1
CDR3 DNA: TGTGCCAGCAGCTCGACAGGGGGCCCCGGGGAGCTGTTTTTT
CDR3 protein: CASSSTGGPGELFF

V gene: TRBV19
J gene: TRBJ1-3
clone size: .
D gene: TRBD1
CDR3 DNA: TGTGCCAGTAGTCTCGACCGGGACAGGGGGCTACTCTCTGGAAACACCATATATTTT
CDR3 protein: CASSLDRDRGLLSGNTIYF

V gene: TRBV6-2/TRBV6-3
J gene: TRBJ1-2
clone size: few
D gene: .
CDR3 DNA: TGTGCCAGCAGTTACGGTGGACAGAGAGTCTATGGCTACACCTTC
CDR3 protein: CASSYGGQRVYGYTF

V gene: TRBV14
J gene: TRBJ2-5
clone size: .
D gene: .
CDR3 DNA: TGTGCCAGCAGCCAACGACAGACCAAAGAGCTAAACCAAGAGACCCAGTACTTC
CDR3 protein: CASSQRQTKELNQETQYF

V gene: TRBV19
J gene: TRBJ2-3
clone size: .
D gene: .
CDR3 DNA: TGTGCAACTCGGAGTACAGATACGCAGTATTTT
CDR3 protein: CATRSTDTQYF